Shown below are 16 T cell receptor beta chains from a single sample sequenced in a study of CD8 T cells in ankylosing spondylitis. TCRdb called the 5' RACE reads again in MiXCR, with one record for every CDR3 protein. In the table there are about 240,000 distinct CDR3 sequences, about 9.1% of which are singletons. Sequenced sample: blood, either unsorted or a sorted T cell fraction (not recorded which). Every receptor here comes from a male donor with ankylosing spondylitis or in good health (not recorded which).

About this clonotype itself: The junction differs from germline at one of its ends, possibly a read error. The V and J genes are TRBV5-1 and TRBJ2-1, with 8 bases lining up with TRBD1. CDR3 size: 14 residues. Germline-derived CDR1 and CDR2 are SGHRS and YFSETQ. In DNA, the CDR3 is TGCGCCACCAGCTTGGGGGACAGGTACAATGAGCAGTTCTTC. This sequence encodes CATSLGDRYNEQFF.

The chain employs TRBV20-1 and TRBJ1-2; TRBD1 matches 9 bases. In germline, CDR1 is DFQATT, CDR2 SNEGSKA (reference sequence). V shed 2 bases, J shed 4 bases, and the junction held 5 bases outside the gene matches. The CDR3 covers 14 residues. CDR3 nucleotide sequence: TGCAGTGCTAGAACGGACAGGGGAAGCTATGGCTACACCTTC. It translates to CSARTDRGSYGYTF.

This clonotype has a count of ten or more. V and J are TRBV20-1 and TRBJ1-2, with D hard to call. The CDR3 is 12 residues long. Deletions cut 7 bases from V and 1 base from J, with 10 bases between. Germline V gene sequence: CDR1 DFQATT, CDR2 SNEGSKA (reference sequence). The CDR3 reads CSGAGSNYGYTF. In nucleotides, the CDR3 is TGCAGTGGCGCCGGGAGTAACTATGGCTACACCTTC.

J is TRBJ1-2 and V is TRBV7-2; D uncertain. Trimming cost V 1 base and J 8 bases, with 23 bases left between them. The CDR3 sequence is 17 residues long. In germline, CDR1 is SGHTA, CDR2 FQGNSA. The CDR3: CASSLESPGVGGEGYTF. DNA of the CDR3: TGTGCCAGCAGCTTAGAATCCCCGGGAGTTGGCGGTGAAGGCTACACCTTC.

This clonotype occurred many times. The CDR3 is CASSQDSNPRETQYF. The DNA of the CDR3 is TGCGCCAGCAGCCAAGATTCAAACCCTAGGGAGACCCAGTACTTC. The chain is built from TRBV4-3 and TRBJ2-5; no reliable D call. With 0 bases removed from V and 5 bases from J, the gap between germline ends came to 13 bases. The germline V gene encodes CDR1 LGHNA and CDR2 YSLEER. This CDR3 has 15 residues.

This clonotype has only a few counts. This rearrangement joins TRBV7-2 to TRBJ2-7, with unresolved D. Germline V gene sequence: CDR1 SGHTA, CDR2 FQGNSA. The CDR3 spans 13 residues. Between the trimmed V and J ends, which lost 1 base and 6 bases, there was a span of 10 bases. The CDR3 DNA is TGTGCCAGCAGCTTAGAGAGACTGGCCGAGCAGTACTTC. Amino acid sequence: CASSLERLAEQYF.

A remark on this clonotype: A much larger clone sits a single nucleotide away, making a read error possible. The rearrangement links TRBV5-1 to TRBJ2-1, with a tentative D call TRBD2 (6 bases). Germline CDR1 reads SGHRS; CDR2 reads YFSETQ. The CDR3 extends over 16 amino acids. V was clipped by 4 bases and J by 1 base, with 15 bases between them. The CDR3 DNA reads TGCGCCAGCAGCCCGACGGGGGAGCATTCCTACAATGAGCAGTTCTTC. It translates to CASSPTGEHSYNEQFF. The full variable domain, in which reference TRBV5-1 and TRBJ2-1 provide the parts outside the CDR3, is KAGVTQTPRYLIKTRGQQVTLSCSPISGHRSVSWYQQTPGQGLQFLFEYFSETQRNKGNFPGRFSGRQFSNSRSEMNVSTLELGDSALYLCASSPTGEHSYNEQFFGPGTRLTVL.

This clonotype was recorded at least ten times. The J gene is TRBJ2-1, the V gene TRBV4-3, with 10 bases that match TRBD2. The CDR3 length is 17 residues. The germline V gene has CDR1 LGHNA and CDR2 YSLEER. V dropped 2 bases and J dropped 5; count of bases not matched to a gene: 9. CDR3 protein: CASSQYASGGGHNEQFF. As DNA, the CDR3 is TGCGCCAGCAGCCAATACGCTAGCGGGGGCGGTCACAATGAGCAGTTCTTC.

This clonotype was seen at least ten times. This sequence joins TRBV10-3 and TRBJ2-3; the D gene is possibly TRBD1 (6 bases). CDR1 and CDR2 (germline): ENHRY, SYGVKD. Trimming took off 3 bases at V and 3 bases at J, with 16 bases between the two ends. This CDR3 comprises 16 residues. Here the CDR3 DNA reads TGTGCCATCAGTGAAGGACAGAGGAAAACAACAGATACGCAGTATTTT. Translated, it gives CAISEGQRKTTDTQYF.

This clonotype was counted only a few times. In DNA form, the CDR3 reads TGTGCCAGCAGTTTGCCGGGACAGGGTGGCGAGCAGTACTTC. Translation gives CASSLPGQGGEQYF. The chain employs TRBV12-3 or TRBV12-4 and TRBJ2-7; 9 bases are shared with TRBD1. The CDR3 length is 14 residues. V lost 3 bases, J lost 6 bases, and 6 bases stayed unmatched.

Concerning this clonotype itself: A much bigger clone sits one base away, suggesting this may be a read error. The genes are TRBV7-9 and TRBJ1-6; D uncertain. CDR1 SEHNR and CDR2 FQNEAQ come from the germline V gene (reference sequence). The germline V and J ends were trimmed by 5 bases and 6 bases, with 14 bases remaining between them. The CDR3 has 15 residues. The CDR3 sequence is CASSVRNRLNSPLHF. The CDR3 bases are TGTGCCAGCAGCGTTCGGAACAGACTTAATTCACCCCTCCACTTT.

In its sample, this clonotype was seen a few times. This sequence joins TRBV30 and TRBJ2-3; 9 bases are a match to TRBD1. This CDR3 contains 15 residues. J gave up 2 bases and V 3 bases, and 6 bases lay outside the gene matches. CDR1 is GTSNPN and CDR2 is SVGIG in the germline V gene (reference sequence). CDR3 sequence reads: CAWSSGTGLTDTQYF. The DNA of the CDR3 is TGTGCCTGGAGCTCCGGGACAGGGCTCACAGATACGCAGTATTTT.

This clonotype was recorded many times. In DNA form, the CDR3 reads TGTGCCAGCAGCCCCGGAGCCCTTAAGGAAAACACTGAAGCTTTCTTT. This codes for CASSPGALKENTEAFF. V and J are TRBV4-2 and TRBJ1-1, with D uncertain. Trimming cost V 4 bases and J 2 bases, with 17 bases left between them. Per germline, CDR1 LGHNA and CDR2 YNFKEQ. This CDR3 spans 16 amino acids.

At least ten counts were recorded for this clonotype. This chain joins TRBV5-1 and TRBJ1-2; D is undetermined. The CDR3 has 13 amino acids. Germline lookup yields CDR1 SGHRS and CDR2 YFSETQ. The germline V and J ends were trimmed by 1 base and 2 bases, with 6 bases remaining between them. The CDR3: CASSLPGNYGYTF. CDR3 coding DNA: TGCGCCAGCAGCTTGCCGGGAAACTATGGCTACACCTTC.

The table lists this clonotype with a few counts. The chain joins TRBV5-6 to TRBJ2-1, with a tentative D call TRBD2 (6 bases). The CDR3 length is 15 residues. Germline CDR1 is SGHDT and CDR2 is YYEEEE. V lost 3 bases to trimming and J lost 4 bases, with 14 bases between them. The CDR3 protein is CASSYGGGEYNEQFF. CDR3 bases: TGTGCCAGCAGCTACGGGGGTGGTGAATACAATGAGCAGTTCTTC.

This clonotype was seen repeatedly, ten times or more. The chain has TRBV5-6 and TRBJ1-3; D possibly corresponds to TRBD1 (6 bases). Per the germline V gene, CDR1 is SGHDT and CDR2 is YYEEEE. The CDR3 totals 17 residues. The V end was cut by 4 bases, the J end by 0 bases, with 17 bases between. The CDR3, as DNA: TGTGCCAGCAGCCTGGACAGTCTCACCCTCTCTGGAAACACCATATATTTT. This translates into CASSLDSLTLSGNTIYF.